A single sample is the source of the 26 T cell receptor beta chains below, sequenced in a study of T cell responses to AZD1222 COVID-19 vaccine. Profiled with immunoSEQ multiplex PCR; TCRdb holds only in-frame clones, not every one. Seen here are 200,000 or so clones, 90% to 95% observed once, and the top ten hold 1%. The sequenced sample was peripheral blood, obtained 28 days after the second AZD1222 dose. The receptors shown here come from an adult who received the AZD1222 COVID-19 vaccine.

The chain couples TRBV7-7 to TRBJ2-7; 8 positions agree with TRBD1. Germline CDR1 reads SSHAT; CDR2 reads FNYEAQ (reference sequence). This CDR3 is 19 amino acids long. Trimming at V came to 0 bases and at J to 6 bases, leaving 19 bases not matched to a gene. The CDR3 here is CASSLAANSGTGPRGEQYF. CDR3 DNA sequence: TGTGCCAGCAGCTTAGCGGCCAACTCCGGGACAGGTCCTCGCGGCGAGCAGTACTTC.

The rearrangement joins TRBV6-5 to TRBJ1-6; the D gene is possibly TRBD1 (6 bases). With 0 bases removed from V and 10 bases from J, the gap between germline ends came to 16 bases. CDR3 size: 16 residues. The germline V gene has CDR1 MNHEY and CDR2 SVGAGI. The CDR3 is CASSYSKSTGSSPLHF. The CDR3 coding sequence is TGTGCCAGCAGTTACTCGAAATCAACAGGGTCCTCACCCCTCCACTTT.

This clone was counted a single time. V and J are TRBV3-1 (or the pseudogene TRBV3-2) and TRBJ2-3; D is ambiguous. V lost 0 bases and J lost 2, with 6 bases in between. The CDR3 spans 14 residues. CDR1 and CDR2 from the germline V gene are LGHDT and YNNKEL (reference sequence). The CDR3 is CASSQDGITDTQYF. The CDR3, as DNA: TGTGCCAGCAGCCAAGATGGAATCACAGATACGCAGTATTTT.

This rearrangement joins TRBV27 to TRBJ1-2, with a weak D call TRBD1 (6 bases). The CDR3 sequence is 16 residues long. From germline, CDR1 is MNHEY and CDR2 SMNVEV (reference sequence). Trimming took off 7 bases at V and 0 bases at J, with 18 bases between the two ends. This chain's CDR3 is CASTPRGVGPNYGYTF. DNA of the CDR3: TGTGCCAGCACCCCAAGGGGGGTAGGTCCTAACTATGGCTACACCTTC.

The chain has TRBV18 and TRBJ1-3, with TRBD1 matching 10 bases. This CDR3 has 18 amino acids. Germline assignment: CDR1 KGHSH and CDR2 LQKENI. J lost 2 bases, V lost 2 bases, and 9 bases had no gene match. This CDR3 reads CASSPRGQGSIAGNTIYF. The DNA for the CDR3 is TGTGCCAGCTCACCAAGGGGACAGGGGTCAATTGCTGGAAACACCATATATTTT.

The J gene is TRBJ1-1, the V gene TRBV15; TRBD1 might be the D (5 bases). V was trimmed by 0 bases and J by 5 bases, leaving 16 bases between them. CDR3 size: 16 residues. The germline CDR1 and CDR2 sequences are LNHNV and YYDKDF (reference sequence). CDR3 in amino acids: CATSREVGQGGTEAFF. The CDR3 bases are TGTGCCACCAGCAGAGAGGTTGGGCAGGGAGGGACTGAAGCTTTCTTT.

The CDR3 reads CASSPPGALYGYTF. In DNA, the CDR3 is TGTGCCAGCTCACCACCGGGGGCGCTGTATGGCTACACCTTC. The chain employs TRBV18 and TRBJ1-2; the D gene is possibly TRBD1 (6 bases). V was cut by 0 bases and J by 5 bases, with 10 bases left in between. This CDR3 region has 14 residues. CDR1 KGHSH and CDR2 LQKENI come from the germline V gene.

This sequence joins TRBV4-2 and TRBJ1-2; possibly TRBD1 for D (5 bases). Germline V gives CDR1 LGHNA, CDR2 YNFKEQ. V was trimmed by 0 bases and J by 9 bases, leaving 14 bases between them. The CDR3 covers 14 residues. CDR3 nucleotides: TGTGCCAGCAGCCAAGAGGAAAGGGGCGGCCGCTACACCTTC. Translation: CASSQEERGGRYTF.

This rearrangement joins TRBV3-1 (or the pseudogene TRBV3-2) to TRBJ1-3; possible D gene TRBD1, 6 bases. This CDR3 region has 16 residues. The V and J ends lost 4 bases and 1 base respectively, with 14 bases between them. Per germline, CDR1 LGHDT and CDR2 YNNKEL (reference sequence). In nucleotides, the CDR3 is TGTGCCAGCAGCCTTCGGGGGGCGGCGTCTGGAAACACCATATATTTT. Amino acids: CASSLRGAASGNTIYF.

The chain combines TRBV3-1 (or the pseudogene TRBV3-2) with TRBJ2-3, with no clear D. V lost 3 bases, J lost 0 bases, and 7 bases lay in between. This CDR3 region has 14 residues. Looked up from germline, CDR1 is LGHDT and CDR2 is YNNKEL (reference sequence). The CDR3 DNA reads as TGTGCCAGCAGCCAGGGTACGAGCACAGATACGCAGTATTTT. This translates into CASSQGTSTDTQYF.

The chain has TRBV11-2 and TRBJ2-1; D uncertain. The V and J ends lost 1 base and 6 bases respectively, with 13 bases between them. In germline, CDR1 is SGHAT, CDR2 FQNNGV. The CDR3 runs to 15 residues. In nucleotides, the CDR3 is TGTGCCAGCAGCTTAGTCGCAGGTGCCTTCAATGAGCAGTTCTTC. Encoded protein: CASSLVAGAFNEQFF.

V gene TRBV18 combines with J gene TRBJ2-1; 9 bases line up with TRBD1. V lost 0 bases and J lost 7; bases outside the gene matches: 4. Germline CDR1 reads KGHSH; CDR2 reads LQKENI. There are 15 residues in the CDR3. CDR3 DNA: TGTGCCAGCTCACCACCGGGACAGGGACTAAATGAGCAGTTCTTC. This gives the protein CASSPPGQGLNEQFF. Supplemented by reference TRBV18 and TRBJ2-1, the full variable domain reads NAGVMQNPRHLVRRRGQEARLRCSPMKGHSHVYWYRQLPEEGLKFMVYLQKENIIDESGMPKERFSAEFPKEGPSILRIQQVVRGDSAAYFCASSPPGQGLNEQFFGPGTRLTVL.

V usage is TRBV27 and J usage is TRBJ2-1; 12 bases agree with TRBD2. The V and J ends lost 3 bases and 8 bases, in that order; junction bases with no gene match: 5. The CDR3 has 15 residues. Germline V gene lookup returns CDR1 MNHEY and CDR2 SMNVEV (reference sequence). DNA of the CDR3: TGTGCCAGCAGTTTCGTATCTAGCGGGAGGGATGAGCAGTTCTTC. Encoded protein: CASSFVSSGRDEQFF.

The chain recombines TRBV29-1 with TRBJ2-5, with D possibly matching TRBD2 (5 bases). V was cut by 5 bases and J by 0 bases, with 7 bases left in between. This CDR3 has 12 amino acids. From germline, CDR1 is SQVTM and CDR2 ANQGSEA. The CDR3 DNA sequence: TGCAGCGTTACGAGGGACCAAGAGACCCAGTACTTC. It specifies CSVTRDQETQYF.

The chain links TRBV14 to TRBJ1-6; 9 bases agree with TRBD1. This CDR3 has 15 residues. Germline CDR1 SGHDN, CDR2 FVKESK. V was clipped by 5 bases and J by 8 bases; unmatched bases: 7. The CDR3 nucleotides read TGTGCCAGCAGCTCGCCGGGACAGGGATATTCACCCCTCCACTTT. It is translated as CASSSPGQGYSPLHF.

This clone has a handful of counts. V gene TRBV20-1 combines with J gene TRBJ2-7; tentatively, D is TRBD2 (7 bases). The CDR3 sequence is 14 residues long. CDR1 is DFQATT and CDR2 is SNEGSKA in the germline V gene (reference sequence). Trimming took 3 bases from V and 0 from J, leaving 12 bases between them. CDR3 region: CSASWGGPSYEQYF. The CDR3 nucleotides read TGCAGTGCTAGTTGGGGGGGGCCCTCCTACGAGCAGTACTTC.

V gene TRBV5-4 combines with J gene TRBJ2-2, with unresolved D. The V gene lost 0 bases and the J gene lost 8 bases, with 8 bases spanning the gap. The germline CDR1 and CDR2 sequences are SGHNT and YYREEE (reference sequence). The CDR3 sequence is 13 residues long. The CDR3 reads CASSLDSGGELFF. CDR3 bases: TGTGCCAGCAGCTTGGACAGTGGTGGGGAGCTGTTTTTT.

This chain links TRBV11-3 with TRBJ1-1; D gene unclear. V dropped 5 bases and J dropped 2 bases, with 9 bases sitting between them. Germline V gene data show CDR1 as SGHNT and CDR2 as YENEEA. The CDR3 covers 13 residues. CDR3 nucleotide sequence: TGTGCCAGCAGCGCCAGCCGAAACACTGAAGCTTTCTTT. Encoded protein: CASSASRNTEAFF.

The chain combines TRBV2 with TRBJ1-5; tentatively, D is TRBD1 (5 bases). V lost 2 bases and J lost 6, with 11 bases in between. Germline V gene data show CDR1 as SNHLY and CDR2 as FYNNEI. This CDR3 is 14 amino acids long. DNA of the CDR3: TGTGCCAGCAGTGAACTGGGGACCGTTCAGCCCCAGCATTTT. This sequence encodes CASSELGTVQPQHF.

This chain joins TRBV19 and TRBJ1-5; tentatively, D is TRBD1 (5 bases). The CDR3 is 13 amino acids. V lost 7 bases, J lost 6 bases, and 13 bases lay in between. The V gene's germline CDR1 is LNHDA and CDR2 SQIVND (reference sequence). In nucleotides, the CDR3 is TGTGCCAGTAATGAAGGGGAGGGTCAGCCCCAGCATTTT. This sequence encodes CASNEGEGQPQHF.

The rearrangement links TRBV12-3 or TRBV12-4 to TRBJ1-5; D unresolved. This CDR3 is built from 12 residues. Between the trimmed V and J ends, which lost 8 bases and 3 bases, there was a span of 8 bases. The CDR3 loop is CASGDHNQPQHF. As DNA, the CDR3 is TGTGCCAGCGGAGATCACAATCAGCCCCAGCATTTT.

This rearrangement joins TRBV28 to TRBJ1-5; D is possibly TRBD1 (6 bases). V lost 5 bases to trimming and J lost 2 bases, with 22 bases between them. This CDR3 is built from 18 residues. Germline V gene sequence: CDR1 MDHEN, CDR2 SYDVKM. CDR3 in amino acids: CASSPPRGAQGGNQPQHF. CDR3 nucleotide sequence: TGTGCCAGCAGTCCGCCAAGGGGGGCACAAGGTGGCAATCAGCCCCAGCATTTT.

V usage is TRBV6-6 and J usage is TRBJ1-2, with 8 bases matching TRBD1. The CDR3 length is 16 residues. Germline values: CDR1 MNHNY, CDR2 SVGAGI (reference sequence). V was clipped by 6 bases and J by 4 bases; unmatched bases: 13. The CDR3 loop reads CASSLTQGARGYGYTF. The CDR3 DNA reads TGTGCCAGCAGCCTTACTCAGGGGGCGCGGGGCTATGGCTACACCTTC.

This chain uses TRBV28 with TRBJ2-7; D not certain. Per the germline V gene, CDR1 is MDHEN and CDR2 is SYDVKM. This CDR3 comprises 14 residues. The germline V and J ends were trimmed by 6 bases and 0 bases, with 12 bases remaining between them. The CDR3 spells CASSPLADSYEQYF. The CDR3 DNA reads as TGTGCCAGCAGCCCCTTGGCAGACTCCTACGAGCAGTACTTC.

The chain is built from TRBV5-1 and TRBJ1-1, with D uncertain. This CDR3 is 14 amino acids long. The germline V gene has CDR1 SGHRS and CDR2 YFSETQ. Deletions cut 1 base from V and 2 bases from J, with 9 bases between. DNA for the CDR3: TGCGCCAGCAGCTTGTGGAACGGTAACACTGAAGCTTTCTTT. It translates to CASSLWNGNTEAFF.

This clone has a single count. The chain uses TRBV20-1 and TRBJ2-3; 10 nucleotides align to TRBD2. Germline CDR1 and CDR2: DFQATT and SNEGSKA (reference sequence). This CDR3 is 19 amino acids long. V lost 4 bases to trimming and J lost 5 bases; unmatched junction nucleotides: 21. The CDR3 here is CSATDSPGLAIAYRDTQYF. CDR3 sequence (DNA): TGCAGTGCTACTGACTCCCCGGGACTAGCGATAGCATATAGAGATACGCAGTATTTT.